Presented here are 8 T cell receptor beta chains from one specimen sequenced in a study of lymphopenia after photon versus proton radiotherapy (dated by TCRdb to between 2018 and 2021). Libraries were prepared through the immunoSEQ multiplex PCR assay. TCRdb took this table from immuneACCESS and kept in-frame rearrangements with V and J called. Such tables lack part of the clones; where checked against another copy, unresolved V genes explain under half of the gap, and the rest is unexplained. The sample data list 160,000 or so clones, and 75% to 90% of these were observed just once. Approximately 4.8% of the sample is held by the ten biggest clonotypes. The source was peripheral blood, collected from a patient treated with photon-based radiotherapy. Receptor source: a man in his forties or fifties with gastric cancer.

The CDR3 is CASLRGDRVSSSYEQYF. DNA for the CDR3: TGTGCCAGCCTTCGAGGGGACAGGGTGTCAAGCTCCTACGAGCAGTACTTC. The chain has TRBV28 and TRBJ2-7; 9 positions match TRBD1. Germline V CDR1 and CDR2: MDHEN, SYDVKM. This CDR3 is built from 17 residues. The ends lost 8 bases at V and 0 bases at J; junction bases unmatched: 14.

The chain employs TRBV5-6 and TRBJ1-5; D is unresolved. The germline CDR1 and CDR2 sequences are SGHDT and YYEEEE. Between the trimmed V and J ends, which lost 5 bases and 5 bases, there was a span of 17 bases. This CDR3 spans 15 amino acids. The CDR3 protein is CASRSSVWGDQPQHF. The CDR3 DNA reads as TGTGCCAGCAGGTCATCTGTTTGGGGAGATCAGCCCCAGCATTTT.

The V call is TRBV7-2, the J call TRBJ1-5, with D uncertain. V was cut by 5 bases and J by 4 bases, with 6 bases left in between. The length of the CDR3 is 12 residues. Germline V gives CDR1 SGHTA, CDR2 FQGNSA. CDR3 coding DNA: TGTGCCAGCAGCAAGTTTAATCAGCCCCAGCATTTT. This translates into CASSKFNQPQHF.

The CDR3 region has the DNA TGTGCCAGCAGCTTAATTCGGGGTCCGGGCTACACCTTC. It translates to CASSLIRGPGYTF. The chain couples TRBV11-2 to TRBJ1-2; D remains ambiguous. CDR3 length: 13 amino acids. The germline V gene has CDR1 SGHAT and CDR2 FQNNGV. Trimming left V 2 bases short and J 8 bases short, with 12 bases between.

The gene calls are TRBV5-1 and TRBJ2-5, with D maybe TRBD2 (6 bases). Germline V gives CDR1 SGHRS, CDR2 YFSETQ. The CDR3 runs 12 residues. V was clipped by 8 bases and J by 4 bases, with 12 bases between them. The CDR3 here is CASADGGETQYF. DNA of the CDR3: TGCGCCAGTGCAGACGGGGGAGAGACCCAGTACTTC.

The chain employs TRBV11-2 and TRBJ2-3; the D is unclear. Germline CDR1 reads SGHAT; CDR2 reads FQNNGV. The ends were cut back, 5 bases at V and 0 bases at J, with 9 bases in the middle. The length of the CDR3 is 14 residues. The CDR3 spells CASSPQASTDTQYF. The CDR3 DNA follows: TGTGCCAGCAGCCCCCAGGCCAGCACAGATACGCAGTATTTT.

This chain uses TRBV12-5 with TRBJ2-3; 15 bases align to TRBD2. Trimming cost V 1 base and J 3 bases; bases outside gene matches: 11. The CDR3 loop spans 20 amino acids. Germline V CDR1 and CDR2: LGHNT, FRNRAP. CDR3 bases: TGTGCTAGTGGTTTGGCCCGACCGGGACTAGCGGGAGGAGGGACAGATACGCAGTATTTT. This codes for CASGLARPGLAGGGTDTQYF.

This rearrangement joins TRBV7-9 to TRBJ2-7; the D gene could be TRBD1 or TRBD2 (5 bases each). The CDR3 contains 16 residues. CDR1 SEHNR and CDR2 FQNEAQ come from the germline V gene (reference sequence). V was pared by 3 bases and J by 3 bases, with 18 bases between. CDR3 sequence (DNA): TGTGCCAGCAGCTTGGGGCCGGGGCCACAGAACTACGAGCAGTACTTC. This encodes CASSLGPGPQNYEQYF. Variable domain in full (rest from reference TRBV7-9 and TRBJ2-7): DTGVSQNPRHKITKRGQNVTFRCDPISEHNRLYWYRQTLGQGPEFLTYFQNEAQLEKSRLLSDRFSAERPKGSFSTLEIQRTEQGDSAMYLCASSLGPGPQNYEQYFGPGTRLTVT.